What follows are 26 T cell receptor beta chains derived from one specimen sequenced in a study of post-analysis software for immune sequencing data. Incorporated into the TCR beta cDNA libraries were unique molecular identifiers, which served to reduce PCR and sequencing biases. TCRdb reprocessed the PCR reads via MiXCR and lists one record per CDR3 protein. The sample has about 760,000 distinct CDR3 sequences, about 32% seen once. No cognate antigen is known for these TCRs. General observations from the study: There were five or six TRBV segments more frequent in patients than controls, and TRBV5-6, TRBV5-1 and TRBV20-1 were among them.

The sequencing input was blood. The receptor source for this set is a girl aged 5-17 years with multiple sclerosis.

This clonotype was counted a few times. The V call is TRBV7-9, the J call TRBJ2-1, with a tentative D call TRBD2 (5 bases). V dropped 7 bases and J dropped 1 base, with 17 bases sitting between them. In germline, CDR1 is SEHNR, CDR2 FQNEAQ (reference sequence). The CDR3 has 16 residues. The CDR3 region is CASTPVRSGSYNEQFF. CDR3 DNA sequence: TGTGCCAGCACTCCCGTCCGGAGCGGATCCTACAATGAGCAGTTCTTC.

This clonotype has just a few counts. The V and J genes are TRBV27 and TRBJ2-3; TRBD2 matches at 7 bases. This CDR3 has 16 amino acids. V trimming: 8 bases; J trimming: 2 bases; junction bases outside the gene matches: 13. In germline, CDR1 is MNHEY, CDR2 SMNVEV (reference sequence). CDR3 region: CASQRLLARYTDTQYF. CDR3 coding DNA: TGTGCCAGCCAAAGGTTACTAGCGAGATACACAGATACGCAGTATTTT.

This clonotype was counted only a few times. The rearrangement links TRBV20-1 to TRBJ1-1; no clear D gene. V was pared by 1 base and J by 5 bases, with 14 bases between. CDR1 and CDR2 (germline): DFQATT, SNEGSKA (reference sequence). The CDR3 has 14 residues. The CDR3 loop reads CSARVGGGSTEAFF. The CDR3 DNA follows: TGCAGTGCTAGAGTCGGAGGAGGATCGACTGAAGCTTTCTTT.

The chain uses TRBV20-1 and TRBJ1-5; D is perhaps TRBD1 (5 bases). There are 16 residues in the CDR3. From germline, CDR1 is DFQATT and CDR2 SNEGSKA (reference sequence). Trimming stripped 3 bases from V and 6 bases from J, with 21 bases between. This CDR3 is CSARALVQAVTQPQHF. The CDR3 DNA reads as TGCAGTGCTAGGGCGCTTGTACAGGCAGTCACTCAGCCCCAGCATTTT.

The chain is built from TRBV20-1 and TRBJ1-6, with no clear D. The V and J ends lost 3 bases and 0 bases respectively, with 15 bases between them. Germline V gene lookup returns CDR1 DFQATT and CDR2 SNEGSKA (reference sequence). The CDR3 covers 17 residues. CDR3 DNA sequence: TGCAGTGCTAGGTCCTGGGCTGCGAGCTCCTATAATTCACCCCTCCACTTT. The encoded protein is CSARSWAASSYNSPLHF.

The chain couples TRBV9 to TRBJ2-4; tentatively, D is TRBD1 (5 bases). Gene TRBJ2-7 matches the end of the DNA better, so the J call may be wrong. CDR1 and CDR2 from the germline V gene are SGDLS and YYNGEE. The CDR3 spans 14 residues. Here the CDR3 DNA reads TGTGCCAGCAGCGTAGGAGACAGTACCTACGAGCAGTACTTC. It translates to CASSVGDSTYEQYF.

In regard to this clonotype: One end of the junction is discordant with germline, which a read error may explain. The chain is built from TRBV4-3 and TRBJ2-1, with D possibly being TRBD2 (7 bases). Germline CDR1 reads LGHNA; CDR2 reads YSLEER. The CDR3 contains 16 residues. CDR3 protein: CVSSQREGEPYNEQFF. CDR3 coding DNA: TGCGTCAGCAGCCAAAGGGAGGGGGAACCCTACAATGAGCAGTTCTTC.

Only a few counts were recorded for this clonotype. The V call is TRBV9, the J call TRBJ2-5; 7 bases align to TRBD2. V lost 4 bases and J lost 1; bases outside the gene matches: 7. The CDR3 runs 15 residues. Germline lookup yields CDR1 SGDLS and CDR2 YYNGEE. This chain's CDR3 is CASSPGSGGQETQYF. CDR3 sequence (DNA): TGTGCCAGCAGCCCAGGGTCGGGGGGCCAAGAGACCCAGTACTTC.

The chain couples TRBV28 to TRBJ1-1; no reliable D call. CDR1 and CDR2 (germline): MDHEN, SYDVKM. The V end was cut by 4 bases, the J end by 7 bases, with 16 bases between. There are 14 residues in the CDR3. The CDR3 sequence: CASSSLRTRSEAFF. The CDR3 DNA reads TGTGCCAGCAGTTCCTTACGGACGAGAAGTGAAGCTTTCTTT.

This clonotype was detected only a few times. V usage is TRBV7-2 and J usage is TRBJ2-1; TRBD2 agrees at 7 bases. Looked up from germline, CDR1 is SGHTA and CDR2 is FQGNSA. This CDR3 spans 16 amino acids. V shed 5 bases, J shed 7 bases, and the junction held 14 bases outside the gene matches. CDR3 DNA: TGTGCCAGCAGCCCCTTCCCGGGCGGGAGCGGGAATGAGCAGTTCTTC. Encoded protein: CASSPFPGGSGNEQFF.

CDR3 loop: CASSAQLSGYEQYF. The CDR3 nucleotides read TGTGCCAGCAGTGCTCAATTATCGGGATACGAGCAGTACTTC. This chain links TRBV28 with TRBJ2-7, with a weak D call TRBD2 (5 bases). Trimming removed 5 bases at V and 4 bases at J, with 15 bases between. The CDR3 has 14 amino acids. Germline lookup yields CDR1 MDHEN and CDR2 SYDVKM.

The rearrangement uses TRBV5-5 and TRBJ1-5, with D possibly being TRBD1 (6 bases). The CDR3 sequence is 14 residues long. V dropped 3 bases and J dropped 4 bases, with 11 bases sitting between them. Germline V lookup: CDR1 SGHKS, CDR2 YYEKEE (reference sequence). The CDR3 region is CASSSGTPNQPQHF. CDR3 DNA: TGTGCCAGCAGCTCAGGGACACCTAATCAGCCCCAGCATTTT.

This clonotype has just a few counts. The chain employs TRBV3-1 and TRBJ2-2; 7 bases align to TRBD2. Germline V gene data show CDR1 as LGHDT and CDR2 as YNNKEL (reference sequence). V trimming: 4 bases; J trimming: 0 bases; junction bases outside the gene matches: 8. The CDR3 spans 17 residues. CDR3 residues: CASSRRGVFPNTGELFF. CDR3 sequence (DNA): TGTGCCAGCAGCCGCCGGGGGGTCTTCCCGAACACCGGGGAGCTGTTTTTT.

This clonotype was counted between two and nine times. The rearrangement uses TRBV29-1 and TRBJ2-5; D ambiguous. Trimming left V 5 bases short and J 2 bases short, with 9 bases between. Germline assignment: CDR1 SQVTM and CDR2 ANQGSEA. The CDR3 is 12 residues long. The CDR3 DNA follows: TGCAGCGTTTCGGCAGATCAAGAGACCCAGTACTTC. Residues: CSVSADQETQYF.

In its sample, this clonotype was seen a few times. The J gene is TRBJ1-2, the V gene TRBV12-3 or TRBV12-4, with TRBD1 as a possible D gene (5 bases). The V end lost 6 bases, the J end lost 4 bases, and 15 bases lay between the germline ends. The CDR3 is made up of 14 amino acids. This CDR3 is CASSRGDGFYGYTF. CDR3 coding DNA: TGTGCCAGCAGCCGAGGGGACGGTTTCTATGGCTACACCTTC.

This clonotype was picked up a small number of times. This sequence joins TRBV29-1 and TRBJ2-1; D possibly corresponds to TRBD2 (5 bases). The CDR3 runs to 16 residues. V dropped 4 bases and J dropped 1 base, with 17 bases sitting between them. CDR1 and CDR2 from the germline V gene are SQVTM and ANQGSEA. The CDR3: CSVGSPIGGSYNEQFF. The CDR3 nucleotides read TGCAGCGTTGGCTCTCCAATCGGCGGGTCCTACAATGAGCAGTTCTTC.

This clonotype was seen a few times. CDR3 protein: CASTITGVGEQFF. The CDR3 DNA sequence: TGTGCCAGCACTATAACGGGGGTTGGGGAGCAGTTCTTC. The J gene is TRBJ2-1, the V gene TRBV6-2 or TRBV6-3; possible D gene TRBD2, 6 bases. The CDR3 is 13 amino acids. Between the trimmed V and J ends, which lost 7 bases and 10 bases, there was a span of 17 bases. The germline CDR1 and CDR2 sequences are MNHEY and SVGEGT.

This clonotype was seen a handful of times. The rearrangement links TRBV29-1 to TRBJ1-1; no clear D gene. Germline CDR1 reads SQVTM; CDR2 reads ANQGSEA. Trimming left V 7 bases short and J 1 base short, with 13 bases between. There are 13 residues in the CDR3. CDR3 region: CSGEEVTNTEAFF. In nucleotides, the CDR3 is TGCAGCGGCGAGGAGGTAACGAACACTGAAGCTTTCTTT.

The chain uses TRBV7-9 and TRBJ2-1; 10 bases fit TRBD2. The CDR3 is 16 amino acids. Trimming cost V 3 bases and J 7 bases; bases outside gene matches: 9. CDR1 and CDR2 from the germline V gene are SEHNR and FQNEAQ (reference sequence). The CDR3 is CASSFLLAGTGNEQFF. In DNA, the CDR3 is TGTGCCAGCAGCTTTTTACTAGCGGGGACGGGGAATGAGCAGTTCTTC.

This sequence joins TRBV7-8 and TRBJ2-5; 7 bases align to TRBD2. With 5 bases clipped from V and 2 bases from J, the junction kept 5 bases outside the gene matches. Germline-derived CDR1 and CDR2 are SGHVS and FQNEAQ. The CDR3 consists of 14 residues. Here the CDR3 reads CASSRGTTQETQYF. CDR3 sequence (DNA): TGTGCCAGCAGCCGCGGGACTACACAAGAGACCCAGTACTTC.

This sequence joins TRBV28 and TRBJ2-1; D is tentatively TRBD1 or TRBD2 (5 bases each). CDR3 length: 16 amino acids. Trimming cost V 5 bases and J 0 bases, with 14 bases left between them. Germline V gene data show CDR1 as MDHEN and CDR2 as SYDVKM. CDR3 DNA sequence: TGTGCCAGCAGTCCCCCGGGGACCCGCTCCTACAATGAGCAGTTCTTC. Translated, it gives CASSPPGTRSYNEQFF.

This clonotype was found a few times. The CDR3 loop is CASSSITTSTYNEQFF. The CDR3 DNA reads TGTGCCAGCAGCTCAATTACGACTAGTACCTACAATGAGCAGTTCTTC. The chain joins TRBV14 to TRBJ2-1; tentative D call: TRBD2 (6 bases). CDR3 length: 16 amino acids. The V gene lost 5 bases and the J gene lost 2 bases, with 16 bases spanning the gap. Germline values: CDR1 SGHDN, CDR2 FVKESK. Complete variable domain (other parts from reference TRBV14 and TRBJ2-1): EAGVTQFPSHSVIEKGQTVTLRCDPISGHDNLYWYRRVMGKEIKFLLHFVKESKQDESGMPNNRFLAERTGGTYSTLKVQPAELEDSGVYFCASSSITTSTYNEQFFGPGTRLTVL.

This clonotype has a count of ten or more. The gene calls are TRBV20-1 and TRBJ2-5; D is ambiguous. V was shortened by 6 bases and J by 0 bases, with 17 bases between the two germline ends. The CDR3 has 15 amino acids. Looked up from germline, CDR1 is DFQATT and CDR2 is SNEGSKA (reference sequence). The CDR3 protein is CSAARSRTYQETQYF. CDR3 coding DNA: TGCAGTGCCGCACGATCACGGACGTACCAAGAGACCCAGTACTTC.

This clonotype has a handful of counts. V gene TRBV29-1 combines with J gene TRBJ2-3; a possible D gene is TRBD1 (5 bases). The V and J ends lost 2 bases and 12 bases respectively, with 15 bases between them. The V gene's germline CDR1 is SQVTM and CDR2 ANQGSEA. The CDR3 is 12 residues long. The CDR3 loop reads CSVEWSTGEQYF. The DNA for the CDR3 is TGCAGCGTTGAATGGTCCACAGGAGAACAGTATTTT.

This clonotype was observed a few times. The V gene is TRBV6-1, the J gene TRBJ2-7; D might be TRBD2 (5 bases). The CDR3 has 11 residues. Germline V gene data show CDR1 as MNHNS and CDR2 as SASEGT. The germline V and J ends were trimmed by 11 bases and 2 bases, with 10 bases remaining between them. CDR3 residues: CAVGVTYEQYF. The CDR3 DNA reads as TGTGCCGTCGGGGTTACCTACGAGCAGTACTTC.

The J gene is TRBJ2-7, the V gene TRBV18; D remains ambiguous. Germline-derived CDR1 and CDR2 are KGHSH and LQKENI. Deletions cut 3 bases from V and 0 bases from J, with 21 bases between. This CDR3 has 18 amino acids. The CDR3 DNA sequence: TGTGCCAGCTCACCCAACACCGTAGGTCCTGCGCTCTCCTACGAGCAGTACTTC. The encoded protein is CASSPNTVGPALSYEQYF.